The clone carrying this TCR beta chain was observed many times. Its target is not known. TCR beta CDR3 regions were amplified from RNA. The TCR CDR3 first-round RT-PCR relied on the HTBI primer set. TCRdb ran MiXCR on the multiplex PCR reads and lists one entry per CDR3 protein. The sample yields around 380,000 distinct CDR3 sequences, about 13% seen once. These data come from a study of T cells in Graves' hyperthyroidism and ophthalmopathy. Study-level findings and limits: Ophthalmopathy and stable hyperthyroidism were separated by a 13 V-J model. Blood also showed most of the thyroid clonotypes that were expanded above 0.001. Ophthalmopathy, as predicted by the model, came a median about seven months after the prediction.

Per germline, CDR1 KGHDR and CDR2 SFDVKD. V shed 9 bases and J 6 bases; nucleotides not matched to a gene: 12. CDR3 size: 14 residues. The V and J genes are TRBV24-1 and TRBJ1-2; 7 positions match TRBD1. The clonotype was recovered from a young man with Graves' hyperthyroidism that later progressed to Graves' ophthalmopathy. The sample taken for sequencing was blood. CDR3 loop: CATGQTGEEDGYTF. In DNA form, the CDR3 reads TGTGCCACCGGACAAACAGGGGAGGAGGATGGCTACACCTTC.